The 14 T cell receptor beta chains reported below all come from one sample, sequenced in a study of tissue T cells after allogeneic stem cell transplantation. The data were produced by immunoSEQ multiplex PCR, yet TCRdb's version contains in-frame clones alone and is incomplete. The sample lists around 6,400 clones, about 56% seen once, with 22% in the top ten. Sequenced here: duodenum tissue, sampled at autopsy. Every receptor here comes from a female donor over 55 with lung cancer.

The gene calls are TRBV7-6 and TRBJ2-5; weak D call: TRBD2 (5 bases). Trimming shortened V by 1 base and J by 5 bases, and 17 bases separated the two germline ends. Germline CDR1 SGHVS, CDR2 FNYEAQ. The CDR3 is 16 amino acids. In DNA form, the CDR3 reads TGTGCCAGCAGCTTAGGTAACAGTGGGAGAGTCGAGACCCAGTACTTC. Its protein is CASSLGNSGRVETQYF. The full variable domain, rest sourced from reference TRBV7-6 and TRBJ2-5, is GAGVSQSPRYKVTKRGQDVALRCDPISGHVSLYWYRQALGQGPEFLTYFNYEAQQDKSGLPNDRFSAERPEGSISTLTIQRTEQRDSAMYRCASSLGNSGRVETQYFGPGTRLLVL.

This clone was observed a single time. This chain links TRBV2 with TRBJ2-5; the match to TRBD2 covers 11 bases. Trimming at V came to 2 bases and at J to 5 bases, leaving 10 bases not matched to a gene. The CDR3 is 17 residues long. Germline V gene sequence: CDR1 SNHLY, CDR2 FYNNEI. The chain's CDR3 is CASSELPLAGGAETQYF. The CDR3 DNA reads TGTGCCAGCAGTGAACTCCCTCTAGCGGGAGGCGCGGAGACCCAGTACTTC.

The chain links TRBV28 to TRBJ2-2; D ambiguous. V gave up 6 bases and J gave up 6 bases, with 8 bases separating them. Germline CDR1 MDHEN, CDR2 SYDVKM. The CDR3 is 12 residues long. The CDR3 DNA sequence: TGTGCCAGCAGGAGGTCTCCCGGGGAGCTGTTTTTT. Translated: CASRRSPGELFF.

The V call is TRBV5-4, the J call TRBJ2-2, with 7 bases lining up with TRBD1. This CDR3 region has 16 residues. Germline-derived CDR1 and CDR2 are SGHNT and YYREEE (reference sequence). Losses at the gene ends were 4 bases for V and 0 bases for J; bases not matched to a gene: 6. The CDR3, as DNA: TGTGCCAGCAGCGGAAGCGGACAGGCGAACACCGGGGAGCTGTTTTTT. Protein product: CASSGSGQANTGELFF.

The rearrangement uses TRBV7-3 and TRBJ1-1; D not certain. V lost 0 bases and J 5 bases, leaving 7 bases between the germline ends. CDR3 length: 13 amino acids. CDR1 and CDR2 from the germline V gene are SGHTA and FQGTGA. CDR3 nucleotide sequence: TGTGCCAGCAGCTTAACGTACGGAACTGAAGCTTTCTTT. Translated: CASSLTYGTEAFF.

This chain joins TRBV6-6 and TRBJ1-4; D uncertain. Germline CDR1 reads MNHNY; CDR2 reads SVGAGI (reference sequence). V lost 6 bases, J lost 3 bases, and 11 bases lay in between. CDR3 size: 14 residues. The chain's CDR3 is CASRWTASNEKLFF. The CDR3 coding sequence is TGTGCCAGCAGATGGACGGCCTCTAATGAAAAACTGTTTTTT.

Remarks on this clone: This CDR3 is also generated by other DNA sequences in the sample. The chain employs TRBV6-5 and TRBJ1-2; D is ambiguous. CDR1 and CDR2 (germline): MNHEY, SVGAGI. The CDR3 totals 11 residues. Trimming removed 5 bases from V and 7 bases from J, with 8 bases in between. CDR3 nucleotide sequence: TGTGCCAGCAGTCCGCCTCCTGGCTACACCTTC. It yields the protein CASSPPPGYTF.

This clone is categorized as large. The chain links TRBV6-6 to TRBJ1-2; D is perhaps TRBD1 (5 bases). CDR3 length equals 16 residues. V was shortened by 1 base and J by 3 bases, with 15 bases between the two germline ends. Looked up from germline, CDR1 is MNHNY and CDR2 is SVGAGI (reference sequence). The DNA for the CDR3 is TGTGCCAGCAGTTACTTCCCCGGACACGGGTACTATGGCTACACCTTC. Amino acids: CASSYFPGHGYYGYTF.

The genes are TRBV14 and TRBJ1-1; D is perhaps TRBD1 (5 bases). The CDR3 sequence is 13 residues long. Germline CDR1 is SGHDN and CDR2 is FVKESK. V lost 8 bases, J lost 0 bases, and 10 bases lay in between. The CDR3 protein is CASGDFMNTEAFF. For the CDR3, the DNA is TGTGCCAGCGGGGACTTCATGAACACTGAAGCTTTCTTT.

This clone occurred a few times. This chain links TRBV30 with TRBJ1-3, with D uncertain. The V end lost 4 bases, the J end lost 5 bases, and 12 bases lay between the germline ends. This CDR3 has 13 amino acids. CDR1 and CDR2 from the germline V gene are GTSNPN and SVGIG (reference sequence). The CDR3 sequence: CAWMDRTRNTIYF. DNA of the CDR3: TGTGCCTGGATGGACCGGACGAGAAACACCATATATTTT.

This clone was seen a few times. V gene TRBV2 combines with J gene TRBJ2-7; maybe TRBD1 (5 bases). In germline, CDR1 is SNHLY, CDR2 FYNNEI. V shed 10 bases and J shed 4 bases, with 11 bases lying between them. The CDR3 consists of 11 residues. The CDR3 DNA follows: TGTGCCAAGGGGATGGAATACGAGCAGTACTTC. Its protein is CAKGMEYEQYF.

In DNA form, the CDR3 reads TGTGCCAGCAGCTTGGACAAACGCGAAGCTTTCTTT. Its protein product is CASSLDKREAFF. The chain couples TRBV5-4 to TRBJ1-1; D not resolved. This CDR3 region has 12 residues. The germline V gene has CDR1 SGHNT and CDR2 YYREEE (reference sequence). The V end lost 0 bases, the J end lost 8 bases, and 8 bases lay between the germline ends.

The rearrangement uses TRBV11-3 and TRBJ2-5; 10 bases agree with TRBD2. Unmatched junction bases numbered 0, after V lost 1 base and J lost 7 bases. The CDR3 is 13 residues long. The germline V gene has CDR1 SGHNT and CDR2 YENEEA. In DNA form, the CDR3 reads TGTGCCAGCAGCTTAGTAGCGGGAGGGACCCAGTACTTC. The encoded protein is CASSLVAGGTQYF.

The chain has TRBV5-1 and TRBJ1-4; the D is unclear. V shed 4 bases and J shed 8 bases, with 18 bases lying between them. Germline V gene sequence: CDR1 SGHRS, CDR2 YFSETQ. This CDR3 has 15 residues. CDR3 in DNA: TGCGCCAGCAGCGGCCGAGCGCGGTTAGGGGAAAAACTGTTTTTT. This gives the protein CASSGRARLGEKLFF.